The rows below give T cell receptor beta chains drawn from one sample of a study of T cell responses to AZD1222 COVID-19 vaccine. TCRdb keeps only in-frame clones here, not all; method: immunoSEQ multiplex PCR. Of just over 90,000 clones listed, 75% to 90% are singletons. The specimen was peripheral blood, collected 28 days after the second AZD1222 dose. The receptors shown here come from an adult who received the AZD1222 COVID-19 vaccine. CDR3s include the opening cysteine and the closing phenylalanine or tryptophan. Each record gives: CDR3 DNA, CDR3 protein, J gene, D gene, clone size, V gene. D genes are given only for firm matches. For some rows the clone size is stated as once, few or many, or as a class when expanded; others skip it.

TGTGCCAGCAGCCTAGGCGGGACAGTCAATAATTCACCCCTCCACTTT	CASSLGGTVNNSPLHF	TRBJ1-6	TRBD1	NA	TRBV3-1/TRBV3-2
TGTGCCAGCAGCCAAGACCCGAGCTGGCCAGGGGCTCGTAATTCACCCCTCCACTTT	CASSQDPSWPGARNSPLHF	TRBJ1-6	NA	NA	TRBV3-1/TRBV3-2
TGTGCCAGCAGCTTAATGGGGGGACATCGCACAGATACGCAGTATTTT	CASSLMGGHRTDTQYF	TRBJ2-3	NA	NA	TRBV7-9
TGTGCCAGCAGCGTAGCCCCGGGACACGGGAATGAAAAACTGTTTTTT	CASSVAPGHGNEKLFF	TRBJ1-4	NA	NA	TRBV9
TGTGCCAGCAGCCCCTATAGGGCACTAAACTATGGCTACACCTTC	CASSPYRALNYGYTF	TRBJ1-2	NA	NA	TRBV5-6
TGCAGTGCTAGTGTCGGCGGGAGGACTAGTGAGCAGTTCTTC	CSASVGGRTSEQFF	TRBJ2-1	TRBD2	NA	TRBV20-1
TGTGCCAGCAGTGAAGGAGTGGGGGGGCTAGAGACCCAGTACTTC	CASSEGVGGLETQYF	TRBJ2-5	NA	NA	TRBV6-1
TGTGCCTGGAGTGGAGGACAGGTCGATAATTTCCCGGGGGAGCAGTACTTC	CAWSGGQVDNFPGEQYF	TRBJ2-7	TRBD1	NA	TRBV30
TGCGCCAGCAGCTTCAGCGGGGGGCTTAGCACAGATACGCAGTATTTT	CASSFSGGLSTDTQYF	TRBJ2-3	TRBD2	NA	TRBV5-1
TGTGCCAGCAGCTTGCCGAACAGGGGGCGAGTAAGTGGGGGAACTGAAGCTTTCTTT	CASSLPNRGRVSGGTEAFF	TRBJ1-1	TRBD1	once	TRBV7-8
TGTGCCAGCAGCGTAGGGACAAACTATGGCTACACCTTC	CASSVGTNYGYTF	TRBJ1-2	NA	NA	TRBV9
TGTGCCAGCAGCTTAGTTGGGGGCATGAACACTGAAGCTTTCTTT	CASSLVGGMNTEAFF	TRBJ1-1	NA	NA	TRBV13
TGTGCCACCGACGGGGGGCTGGGCACTGAAGCTTTCTTT	CATDGGLGTEAFF	TRBJ1-1	NA	NA	TRBV19
TGTGCCAGCAGCTCACAGGGGAGAGGCACTGAAGCTTTCTTT	CASSSQGRGTEAFF	TRBJ1-1	TRBD1	NA	TRBV7-9
TGTGCCAGCAGTCCATTGGTTAATCAGCCCCAGCATTTT	CASSPLVNQPQHF	TRBJ1-5	NA	NA	TRBV6-5
TGTGCCAGCAGGCCCGAAACTAGCGGGAGTAAAGATACGCAGTATTTT	CASRPETSGSKDTQYF	TRBJ2-3	TRBD2	once	TRBV6-6
TGTGCCAGCAGCTTATTGCGGTGGGAAACCGGGGAGCTGTTTTTT	CASSLLRWETGELFF	TRBJ2-2	NA	NA	TRBV7-2
TGTGCCAGCAGTTTCGAGCTCTACAATGAGCAGTTCTTC	CASSFELYNEQFF	TRBJ2-1	NA	NA	TRBV2
TGTGCCAGCACCCCGGACGGGTTCACAGATACGCAGTATTTT	CASTPDGFTDTQYF	TRBJ2-3	NA	NA	TRBV9
TGTGCCAGCAGCCCGAAATTCACAGATACGCAGTATTTT	CASSPKFTDTQYF	TRBJ2-3	NA	NA	TRBV11-2
TGTGCCAGCAGTTCTAGCGGGGGGGGTTCCTACGAGCAGTACTTC	CASSSSGGGSYEQYF	TRBJ2-7	TRBD2	few	TRBV3-1/TRBV3-2
TGCGCCAGCAGCTTGGAGGGGACGGATGGCTACACCTTC	CASSLEGTDGYTF	TRBJ1-2	NA	NA	TRBV5-1
TGTGCCACTAGACCGGGACAGAGTCCGTCTAAGCAGTACTTC	CATRPGQSPSKQYF	TRBJ2-7	TRBD1	NA	TRBV27
TGTGCCAGCAGCTTGGGACAGGGCTCCTCTAACTATGGCTACACCTTC	CASSLGQGSSNYGYTF	TRBJ1-2	TRBD1	NA	TRBV7-9
TGTGCCAGCAGCTCAAAACAGGGGGTACACACTGAAGCTTTCTTT	CASSSKQGVHTEAFF	TRBJ1-1	TRBD1	NA	TRBV5-4
TGTGCCAGCAGCGTAGGAGTCCGAGGGGTCGGACAGGGGTACAATGAGCAGTTCTTC	CASSVGVRGVGQGYNEQFF	TRBJ2-1	TRBD1	once	TRBV7-9
TGCGCCAGCAGCCAAGAGTCTCGGGGACAGATTAAAGCTTTCTTT	CASSQESRGQIKAFF	TRBJ1-1	TRBD1	NA	TRBV4-1
TGTGCCAGCAGTGAAGCGCTGGGGGTTGCTGAAGCTTTCTTT	CASSEALGVAEAFF	TRBJ1-1	NA	NA	TRBV6-1
TGCGCCAGCAGCTTGACAGGGTGGAACACTGAAGCTTTCTTT	CASSLTGWNTEAFF	TRBJ1-1	NA	NA	TRBV5-1
TGCGCCAGCTCGTTTGGGGCCCAGGGGGCTGTTTATGGCTACACCTTC	CASSFGAQGAVYGYTF	TRBJ1-2	TRBD1	NA	TRBV10-2
TGTGCCAGCAGTTACTCGGCCCCCAGGGACACTGAAGCTTTCTTT	CASSYSAPRDTEAFF	TRBJ1-1	NA	once	TRBV6-6
TGTGCCAGCAGCGTCCTGGGACTCCGTGCTACGCAGTATTTT	CASSVLGLRATQYF	TRBJ2-3	NA	NA	TRBV7-2
TGTGCCAGCAGCCTGGACGGAGCGAACACCGGGGAGCTGTTTTTT	CASSLDGANTGELFF	TRBJ2-2	NA	NA	TRBV6-2/TRBV6-3
TGTGCCAGCAGTCGGGGACAGGGGGAGGGAGGCTACACCTTC	CASSRGQGEGGYTF	TRBJ1-2	TRBD1	NA	TRBV6-6
TGTGCCTGGAGTGTGGGGGGCGAGGACACCGGGGAGCTGTTTTTT	CAWSVGGEDTGELFF	TRBJ2-2	NA	medium-sized	TRBV30
TGCAGTGCTAGAGTGGACCGGTTGTGCACCTTC	CSARVDRLCTF	TRBJ1-2	NA	NA	TRBV20-1
TGTGCCAGCAGTGACGATGAAAGGGGAGAGACCCAGTACTTC	CASSDDERGETQYF	TRBJ2-5	NA	NA	TRBV25-1
TGTGCCTGGAGTAACGGGGGGGCTGGGATTAAGCAGTTCTTC	CAWSNGGAGIKQFF	TRBJ2-1	TRBD2	few	TRBV30
TGTGCCAGCCAATATGGGTCGGGCACCGGGGAGCTGTTTTTT	CASQYGSGTGELFF	TRBJ2-2	NA	NA	TRBV6-5